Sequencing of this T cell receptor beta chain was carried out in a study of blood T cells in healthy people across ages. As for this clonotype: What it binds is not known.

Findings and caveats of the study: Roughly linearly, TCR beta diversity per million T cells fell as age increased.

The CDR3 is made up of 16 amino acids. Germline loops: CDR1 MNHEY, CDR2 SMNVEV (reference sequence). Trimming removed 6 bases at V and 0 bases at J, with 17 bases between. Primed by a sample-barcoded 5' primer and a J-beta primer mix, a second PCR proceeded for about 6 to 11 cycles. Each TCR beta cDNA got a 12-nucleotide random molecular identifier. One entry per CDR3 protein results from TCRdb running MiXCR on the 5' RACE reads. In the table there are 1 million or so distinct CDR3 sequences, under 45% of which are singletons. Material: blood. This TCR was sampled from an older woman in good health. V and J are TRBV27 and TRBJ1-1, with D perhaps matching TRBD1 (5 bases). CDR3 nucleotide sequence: TGTGCCAGCAGGCGAAGGCCCGACAGTATGAACACTGAAGCTTTCTTT. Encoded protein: CASRRRPDSMNTEAFF.